Listed here is a single T cell receptor (beta chain). Its antigen remains unidentified. Naive CD8 cells lacked CD45RO and underwent positive selection for CCR7, leaving out terminally differentiated effector memory CD45RA+ cells. Germline assignment: CDR1 LNHDA and CDR2 SQIVND (reference sequence). Trimming removed 8 bases at V and 0 bases at J, with 11 bases between. The CDR3 has 14 amino acids. This sample was taken from a study of shared clonotypes between healthy human individuals. Overall study context: Each donor's CD4 naive and CD4 memory cells filled three plates apiece, CD8 naive two, and CD8 memory one.

Several immunoSEQ 96-well plates shared each subset's DNA, each plate a replicate. Some clones are missing from TCRdb's copy, which holds only in-frame ones; the method was immunoSEQ multiplex PCR. The data contain approximately 740,000 clones, about 92% of them singletons. Notes on the study in general: Clonotypes shared by all four donors outscored non-shared clonotypes in generation probability.

The source material was naive CD8+ T cells sorted from blood. The source of this sequence is a man aged 25-45 years in good health. V and J are TRBV19 and TRBJ1-3, with D unclear. The CDR3 region is CASGDRYSGNTIYF. The DNA for the CDR3 is TGTGCCAGTGGTGATAGATACTCTGGAAACACCATATATTTT. The full variable domain, completed using reference TRBV19 and TRBJ1-3, is DGGITQSPKYLFRKEGQNVTLSCEQNLNHDAMYWYRQDPGQGLRLIYYSQIVNDFQKGDIAEGYSVSREKKESFPLTVTSAQKNPTAFYLCASGDRYSGNTIYFGEGSWLTVV.